A single sample gave rise to the 12 T cell receptor beta chains below, sequenced in a study of graft-versus-host responses after intestinal transplantation (TCRdb year 2021). The sample's time point label, decoded: cells obtained before transplantation from donor or recipient. These receptors have no identified antigens. Receptor libraries were prepared by the immunoSEQ multiplex PCR assay. This is the immuneACCESS table as TCRdb keeps it, with only in-frame sequences that have V and J called. A part of the clones is gone; compared with another copy, unresolved V genes explain less than half, and the rest is unexplained. This sample has 95,000 to 110,000 clones in its table, and 90% to 95% of those were observed once. The ten largest clones represent around 1.2% of the sample. The sample was unstimulated CD8+ T cells sorted from spleen or lymph node cells, taken before intestinal transplant. The receptors originated from a human donor who received an intestinal transplant.

The CDR3 sequence: CASSLAGGRYYEQYF. The CDR3 DNA follows: TGTGCCAGCAGCTTGGCGGGGGGGAGGTATTACGAGCAGTACTTC. The V call is TRBV5-6, the J call TRBJ2-7; 8 nucleotides align to TRBD2. CDR3 length equals 15 residues. The germline gives CDR1 SGHDT, CDR2 YYEEEE. V was pared by 0 bases and J by 4 bases, with 6 bases of the junction left unmatched.

V is TRBV2 and J is TRBJ1-5, with TRBD1 matching over 8 bases. V lost 7 bases, J lost 2 bases, and 7 bases stayed unmatched. Germline CDR1 is SNHLY and CDR2 is FYNNEI. The CDR3 loop spans 15 amino acids. The CDR3 coding sequence is TGTGCCAGCACCAGGACAGGGTCGGGCAATCAGCCCCAGCATTTT. The encoded protein is CASTRTGSGNQPQHF. The complete variable domain, with remaining parts taken from reference TRBV2 and TRBJ1-5, reads EPEVTQTPSHQVTQMGQEVILRCVPISNHLYFYWYRQILGQKVEFLVSFYNNEISEKSEIFDDQFSVERPDGSNFTLKIRSTKLEDSAMYFCASTRTGSGNQPQHFGDGTRLSIL.

V and J are TRBV9 and TRBJ2-5; 7 bases are a match to TRBD2. The length of the CDR3 is 16 residues. Germline trimming cut 4 bases from V and 1 base from J; bases unmatched to any gene: 10. CDR1 and CDR2 from the germline V gene are SGDLS and YYNGEE. This CDR3 reads CASSPWNGGTQETQYF. The CDR3 DNA is TGTGCCAGCAGCCCCTGGAACGGGGGGACCCAAGAGACCCAGTACTTC. Drawing the rest from reference TRBV9 and TRBJ2-5, the complete variable domain is DSGVTQTPKHLITATGQRVTLRCSPRSGDLSVYWYQQSLDQGLQFLIQYYNGEERAKGNILERFSAQQFPDLHSELNLSSLELGDSALYFCASSPWNGGTQETQYFGPGTRLLVL.

The chain has TRBV4-1 and TRBJ2-7; D is possibly TRBD2 (6 bases). Trimming removed 0 bases from V and 4 bases from J, with 13 bases in between. The germline gives CDR1 MGHRA, CDR2 YSYEKL. The CDR3 length is 15 residues. The CDR3 DNA sequence: TGCGCCAGCAGCCAAGAGGCTAGCGTCGGGTACGAGCAGTACTTC. Its translation is CASSQEASVGYEQYF.

V usage is TRBV28 and J usage is TRBJ1-1; no firm D call. V shed 2 bases and J shed 1 base, with 17 bases lying between them. CDR1 and CDR2 from the germline V gene are MDHEN and SYDVKM. The CDR3 is 17 amino acids. The CDR3: CASSLPGTILGNTEAFF. CDR3 nucleotides: TGTGCCAGCAGTTTACCGGGAACGATTCTGGGGAACACTGAAGCTTTCTTT.

This clone was seen a few times. CDR3: CASSSRQDTEQYF. In DNA, the CDR3 is TGTGCCAGCAGTTCCCGTCAGGACACGGAGCAGTACTTC. The genes are TRBV27 and TRBJ2-7; perhaps TRBD1 as D (5 bases). Germline loops: CDR1 MNHEY, CDR2 SMNVEV (reference sequence). The CDR3 spans 13 residues. V lost 4 bases, J lost 7 bases, and 14 bases lay in between.

This sequence joins TRBV15 and TRBJ2-7, with TRBD1 as a possible D gene (6 bases). The CDR3 runs 16 residues. V dropped 5 bases and J dropped 0 bases, with 17 bases sitting between them. Germline loops: CDR1 LNHNV, CDR2 YYDKDF (reference sequence). Here the CDR3 reads CATSRLSTGTSYEQYF. In DNA form, the CDR3 reads TGTGCCACCAGCCGATTATCGACAGGAACCTCCTACGAGCAGTACTTC.

The gene calls are TRBV2 and TRBJ2-2; unclear D gene. Germline CDR1 SNHLY, CDR2 FYNNEI. The germline V and J ends were trimmed by 4 bases and 6 bases, with 9 bases remaining between them. The length of the CDR3 is 13 residues. DNA of the CDR3: TGTGCCAGCAGTGGTCTAGATGCCGGGGAGCTGTTTTTT. Amino acid sequence: CASSGLDAGELFF.

This clone was seen a single time. This rearrangement joins TRBV27 to TRBJ2-7, with 8 bases that match TRBD1. Trimming cost V 5 bases and J 4 bases; bases outside gene matches: 7. The CDR3 extends over 14 amino acids. CDR1 MNHEY and CDR2 SMNVEV come from the germline V gene (reference sequence). The CDR3 spells CASSLTGGRYEQYF. As DNA, the CDR3 is TGTGCCAGCAGTCTTACAGGGGGTAGGTACGAGCAGTACTTC.

This clone was recorded once. The chain recombines TRBV2 with TRBJ2-7; D call uncertain. The CDR3 length is 11 residues. Germline CDR1 is SNHLY and CDR2 is FYNNEI. The V and J ends lost 6 bases and 5 bases respectively, with 8 bases between them. The CDR3 nucleotides read TGTGCCAGCAGACCAAACCACGAGCAGTACTTC. Protein sequence: CASRPNHEQYF.

V usage is TRBV19 and J usage is TRBJ1-2; perhaps TRBD1 as D (5 bases). Trimming shortened V by 8 bases and J by 9 bases, and 16 bases separated the two germline ends. The germline V gene encodes CDR1 LNHDA and CDR2 SQIVND (reference sequence). CDR3 length: 12 amino acids. CDR3 nucleotide sequence: TGTGCCAGTGGGGCCCCGCTCGCGAGCTACACCTTC. It yields the protein CASGAPLASYTF.

The chain employs TRBV5-1 and TRBJ2-1, with D possibly TRBD1 on 6 matching bases. Germline assignment: CDR1 SGHRS and CDR2 YFSETQ. The CDR3 totals 13 residues. V was cut by 2 bases and J by 7 bases, with 10 bases left in between. The CDR3 DNA reads as TGCGCCAGCAGCTTCCGGGACACAAATGAGCAGTTCTTC. This sequence encodes CASSFRDTNEQFF.